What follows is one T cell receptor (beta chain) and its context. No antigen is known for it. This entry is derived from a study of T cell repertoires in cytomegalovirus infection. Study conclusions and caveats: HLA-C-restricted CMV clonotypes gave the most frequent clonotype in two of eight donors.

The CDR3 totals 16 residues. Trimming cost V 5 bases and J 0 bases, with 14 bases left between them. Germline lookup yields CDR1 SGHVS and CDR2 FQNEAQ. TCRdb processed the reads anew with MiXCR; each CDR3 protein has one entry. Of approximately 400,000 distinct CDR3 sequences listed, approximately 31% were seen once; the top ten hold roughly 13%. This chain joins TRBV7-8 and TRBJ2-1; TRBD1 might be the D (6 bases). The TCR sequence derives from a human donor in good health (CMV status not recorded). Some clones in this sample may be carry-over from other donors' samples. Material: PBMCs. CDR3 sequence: CASSNRDTSSYNEQFF. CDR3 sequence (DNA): TGTGCCAGCAGCAACAGGGATACTAGCTCCTACAATGAGCAGTTCTTC.